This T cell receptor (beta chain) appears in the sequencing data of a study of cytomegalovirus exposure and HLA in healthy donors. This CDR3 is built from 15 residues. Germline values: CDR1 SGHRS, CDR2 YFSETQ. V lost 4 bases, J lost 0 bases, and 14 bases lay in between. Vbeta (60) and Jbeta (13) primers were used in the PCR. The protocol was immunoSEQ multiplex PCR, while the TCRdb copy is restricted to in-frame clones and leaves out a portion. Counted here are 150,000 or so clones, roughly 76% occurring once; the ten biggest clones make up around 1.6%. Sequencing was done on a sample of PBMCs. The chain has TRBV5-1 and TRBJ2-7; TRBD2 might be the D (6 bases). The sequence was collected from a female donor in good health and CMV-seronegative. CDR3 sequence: CASSPLGGSSYEQYF. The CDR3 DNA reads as TGCGCCAGCAGCCCCTTAGGAGGGAGCTCCTACGAGCAGTACTTC.